This TCR beta chain was found in a study of shared clonotypes between healthy human individuals. Study-level points and caveats: Sharing across a few donors was seen in about 5% of naive CD4 clonotypes.

Sequencing was at deep level. Original analysis: Filtering differed since immunoSEQ provided only junctions, with no quality scores. Measured with immunoSEQ multiplex PCR; TCRdb has only the in-frame clones, and not every one. Clone size and the V and J calls come from that table; the DNA yielded D and trimming. There are fewer than 2.5 million clones in the sample; over 85% occur only once, and approximately 0.36% lies in the top ten. CD4+ cell separation produced CD45RA+ naive and CD45RA-negative memory subsets. The CDR3 loop spans 15 amino acids. Germline CDR1 and CDR2: MNHEY and SVGAGI. Losses at the gene ends were 3 bases for V and 2 bases for J; bases not matched to a gene: 4. Notes on this clone: Its antigen is not identified.

The sample taken for sequencing was naive CD4+ T cells from PBMCs. Subset specified: CD45RA+ positively selected. The chain uses TRBV6-5 and TRBJ2-7; 10 bases line up with TRBD1. This clonotype originated in a man aged 18 to 29 in good health. Some clones in this sample may be carry-over from other donors' samples. CDR3 amino acids: CASSYRQGAPYEQYF. CDR3 in DNA: TGTGCCAGCAGTTATCGACAGGGGGCCCCCTACGAGCAGTACTTC.